This T cell receptor beta chain was recorded in a study of post-analysis software for immune sequencing data. About the research overall: The disease courses spanned relapsing-remitting, secondary progressive and progressive-relapsing forms of multiple sclerosis.

The TCR beta cDNA libraries contained unique molecular identifiers. There were roughly 0.95 to 11 million T cells, and about 500,000 cDNA molecules came from them. MiXCR was run by TCRdb on the PCR reads, yielding one entry per CDR3 protein. Here the sample spans over 700,000 distinct CDR3 sequences, 25% to 30% being singletons. The CDR3 length is 12 residues. Germline V gene sequence: CDR1 MGHRA, CDR2 YSYEKL. Study findings and constraints: A significant reduction in normalized Chao1 diversity was observed in multiple sclerosis patients versus controls. Patients showed TRBV5-6, TRBV5-1 and TRBV20-1 among five TRBV segments more frequent than in controls.

This clonotype turned up a few times. Its antigen is currently unknown. The V and J genes are TRBV4-1 and TRBJ2-5; 10 bases agree with TRBD1. The DNA end is a closer match to TRBJ2-7, so the J assignment may be wrong. Source material: blood. The sequence was collected from a girl aged 10-17 years with multiple sclerosis. CDR3 in amino acids: CATGQGDYEQYF. The CDR3 coding sequence is TGCGCCACCGGACAGGGGGACTACGAGCAGTACTTC.